This is a list of T cell receptor beta chains from one sample in a study of shared clonotypes between healthy human individuals. Sequenced by immunoSEQ multiplex PCR; TCRdb stores in-frame clones only, minus some. The sample holds roughly 1,100,000 clones, roughly 80% seen once. The sample was memory CD4+ T cells sorted from blood. The receptors derive from a young man in good health. Both conserved end residues are part of each CDR3. The D gene is left open where the match is weak. Size is omitted from some rows. Given values are once, few, many or a class for expanded clones.

abundance: -
d_gene: -
j_gene: TRBJ2-6
len: 20
v_gene: TRBV2
CDR3aa: CASRYGQMRVGTSGANVLTF
CDR3nt: TGTGCCAGCAGGTATGGACAGATGAGGGTCGGGACCTCTGGGGCCAACGTCCTGACTTTC

abundance: -
d_gene: -
j_gene: TRBJ1-2
len: 14
v_gene: TRBV5-4
CDR3aa: CASSRGAQDYGYTF
CDR3nt: TGTGCCAGCAGTCGGGGGGCGCAGGACTATGGCTACACCTTC

abundance: -
d_gene: -
j_gene: TRBJ2-7
len: 12
v_gene: TRBV19
CDR3aa: CASRQGRYEQYF
CDR3nt: TGTGCCAGTAGACAGGGCCGCTACGAGCAGTACTTC

abundance: -
d_gene: -
j_gene: TRBJ2-3
len: 13
v_gene: TRBV7-9
CDR3aa: CASSFGGADTQYF
CDR3nt: TGTGCCAGCAGCTTTGGGGGAGCAGATACGCAGTATTTT

abundance: -
d_gene: -
j_gene: TRBJ1-3
len: 13
v_gene: TRBV7-9
CDR3aa: CASSLDSGNTIYF
CDR3nt: TGTGCCAGCAGCTTGGACTCTGGAAACACCATATATTTT

abundance: -
d_gene: TRBD2
j_gene: TRBJ2-1
len: 16
v_gene: TRBV11-3
CDR3aa: CASSLGSGGRDNEQFF
CDR3nt: TGTGCCAGCAGCTTAGGCTCCGGCGGGAGGGATAATGAGCAGTTCTTC

abundance: -
d_gene: -
j_gene: TRBJ1-1
len: 13
v_gene: TRBV6-6
CDR3aa: CASSYSQNTEAFF
CDR3nt: TGTGCCAGCAGTTACTCGCAGAACACTGAAGCTTTCTTT

abundance: -
d_gene: -
j_gene: TRBJ2-7
len: 12
v_gene: TRBV5-5
CDR3aa: CASSLEPYEQYF
CDR3nt: TGTGCCAGCAGCTTGGAACCCTACGAGCAGTACTTC

abundance: -
d_gene: -
j_gene: TRBJ2-5
len: 15
v_gene: TRBV5-1
CDR3aa: CASSRAANGEETQYF
CDR3nt: TGCGCCAGCAGCCGGGCCGCGAACGGGGAGGAGACCCAGTACTTC

abundance: -
d_gene: -
j_gene: TRBJ2-1
len: 16
v_gene: TRBV11-2
CDR3aa: CASSFEGGAYYNEQFF
CDR3nt: TGTGCCAGCAGCTTTGAGGGGGGGGCATACTACAATGAGCAGTTCTTC

abundance: -
d_gene: -
j_gene: TRBJ2-1
len: 15
v_gene: TRBV6-5
CDR3aa: CASIPGYYSYNEQFF
CDR3nt: TGTGCCAGCATTCCGGGGTATTATTCCTACAATGAGCAGTTCTTC

abundance: few
d_gene: TRBD1
j_gene: TRBJ2-2
len: 15
v_gene: TRBV6-1
CDR3aa: CASSAMTGKVGELFF
CDR3nt: TGTGCCAGCAGTGCCATGACAGGGAAAGTCGGGGAGCTGTTTTTT

abundance: once
d_gene: TRBD1
j_gene: TRBJ2-5
len: 13
v_gene: TRBV10-3
CDR3aa: CAGGTGGGETQYF
CDR3nt: TGTGCCGGAGGGACAGGGGGCGGAGAGACCCAGTACTTC

abundance: -
d_gene: TRBD1
j_gene: TRBJ1-5
len: 17
v_gene: TRBV27
CDR3aa: CASSSSRQGASNQPQHF
CDR3nt: TGTGCCAGCAGTTCATCCCGACAGGGGGCTAGCAATCAGCCCCAGCATTTT

abundance: -
d_gene: TRBD1
j_gene: TRBJ2-2
len: 15
v_gene: TRBV27
CDR3aa: CASSGQGAITGELFF
CDR3nt: TGTGCCAGCAGTGGACAGGGGGCGATCACCGGGGAGCTGTTTTTT

abundance: -
d_gene: -
j_gene: TRBJ2-5
len: 12
v_gene: TRBV18
CDR3aa: CASSLPYQTQYF
CDR3nt: TGTGCCAGCTCACTTCCCTACCAGACCCAGTACTTC

abundance: -
d_gene: -
j_gene: TRBJ2-7
len: 16
v_gene: TRBV4-1
CDR3aa: CASSHLASHSSYEQYF
CDR3nt: TGCGCCAGCAGCCACCTTGCATCCCATAGCTCCTACGAGCAGTACTTC

abundance: -
d_gene: TRBD1
j_gene: TRBJ1-2
len: 13
v_gene: TRBV5-6
CDR3aa: CASSSTQGAGYTF
CDR3nt: TGTGCCAGCAGCTCAACTCAGGGGGCTGGCTACACCTTC

abundance: -
d_gene: TRBD1
j_gene: TRBJ2-7
len: 13
v_gene: TRBV6-5
CDR3aa: CASSGMTGGEQYF
CDR3nt: TGTGCCAGCAGTGGGATGACAGGGGGCGAGCAGTACTTC

abundance: -
d_gene: -
j_gene: TRBJ1-2
len: 11
v_gene: TRBV29-1
CDR3aa: CSVQGNYGYTF
CDR3nt: TGCAGCGTCCAGGGGAACTATGGCTACACCTTC

abundance: -
d_gene: TRBD1
j_gene: TRBJ1-2
len: 15
v_gene: TRBV15
CDR3aa: CATSREEGARYGYTF
CDR3nt: TGTGCCACCAGCAGAGAGGAGGGGGCGAGGTATGGCTACACCTTC

abundance: -
d_gene: -
j_gene: TRBJ2-2
len: 13
v_gene: TRBV7-9
CDR3aa: CASSLTGPGELFF
CDR3nt: TGTGCCAGCAGCCTCACAGGGCCCGGGGAGCTGTTTTTT

abundance: -
d_gene: TRBD1
j_gene: TRBJ1-1
len: 15
v_gene: TRBV6-5
CDR3aa: CASSYPGQGNTEAFF
CDR3nt: TGTGCCAGCAGTTACCCCGGACAGGGTAACACTGAAGCTTTCTTT

abundance: few
d_gene: -
j_gene: TRBJ2-7
len: 15
v_gene: TRBV7-9
CDR3aa: CASSSARGSGYEQYF
CDR3nt: TGTGCCAGCAGCTCGGCCCGTGGTAGCGGTTACGAGCAGTACTTC

abundance: -
d_gene: -
j_gene: TRBJ2-7
len: 15
v_gene: TRBV5-5
CDR3aa: CASSLALALGREQYF
CDR3nt: TGTGCCAGCAGCTTGGCTTTGGCTCTGGGCCGCGAGCAGTACTTC

abundance: few
d_gene: -
j_gene: TRBJ2-7
len: 13
v_gene: TRBV30
CDR3aa: CAFGSQGPLEQYF
CDR3nt: TGTGCCTTTGGGAGTCAGGGGCCCCTCGAGCAGTACTTC

abundance: once
d_gene: -
j_gene: TRBJ1-3
len: 15
v_gene: TRBV6-6
CDR3aa: CASSGDREGGNTIYF
CDR3nt: TGTGCCAGCAGTGGGGACCGGGAAGGTGGAAACACCATATATTTT

abundance: -
d_gene: -
j_gene: TRBJ2-1
len: 14
v_gene: TRBV14
CDR3aa: CASSQRAESNEQFF
CDR3nt: TGTGCCAGCAGCCAAAGGGCAGAGAGCAATGAGCAGTTCTTC

abundance: -
d_gene: -
j_gene: TRBJ2-2
len: 15
v_gene: TRBV7-9
CDR3aa: CASSLGDRNTGELFF
CDR3nt: TGTGCCAGCAGCTTAGGAGACAGGAACACCGGGGAGCTGTTTTTT

abundance: -
d_gene: -
j_gene: TRBJ1-2
len: 14
v_gene: TRBV4-3
CDR3aa: CASSQDADGYGYTF
CDR3nt: TGCGCCAGCAGCCAAGATGCCGACGGCTATGGCTACACCTTC

abundance: many
d_gene: -
j_gene: TRBJ2-7
len: 14
v_gene: TRBV18
CDR3aa: CASSPAGGGYEQYF
CDR3nt: TGTGCCAGCTCACCAGCCGGGGGTGGTTACGAGCAGTACTTC

abundance: -
d_gene: -
j_gene: TRBJ2-5
len: 15
v_gene: TRBV23-1
CDR3aa: CASSQVWGDWETQYF
CDR3nt: TGCGCCAGCAGTCAAGTGTGGGGGGACTGGGAGACCCAGTACTTC

abundance: -
d_gene: TRBD2
j_gene: TRBJ2-1
len: 18
v_gene: TRBV7-2
CDR3aa: CASSTGLAGGPSYNEQFF
CDR3nt: TGTGCCAGCAGCACCGGACTAGCGGGAGGGCCTTCCTACAATGAGCAGTTCTTC

abundance: -
d_gene: -
j_gene: TRBJ2-5
len: 14
v_gene: TRBV7-3
CDR3aa: CASRLNPGVQTQYF
CDR3nt: TGTGCCAGCAGGCTTAACCCGGGGGTCCAGACCCAGTACTTC

abundance: -
d_gene: -
j_gene: TRBJ1-2
len: 11
v_gene: TRBV6-1
CDR3aa: CASNEGGGYTF
CDR3nt: TGTGCCAGCAATGAGGGGGGTGGCTACACCTTC

abundance: few
d_gene: -
j_gene: TRBJ1-2
len: 13
v_gene: TRBV14
CDR3aa: CASSSLEGYGYTF
CDR3nt: TGTGCCAGCAGCTCGTTGGAGGGGTATGGCTACACCTTC

abundance: few
d_gene: -
j_gene: TRBJ2-2
len: 20
v_gene: TRBV21-1
CDR3aa: CASSKPGVAGDEGNTGELFF
CDR3nt: TGTGCCAGCAGCAAGCCGGGGGTAGCGGGAGACGAAGGGAACACCGGGGAGCTGTTTTTT

abundance: -
d_gene: TRBD1
j_gene: TRBJ1-2
len: 18
v_gene: TRBV5-4
CDR3aa: CASSLALGQGNSNYGYTF
CDR3nt: TGTGCCAGCAGCTTGGCGCTCGGACAGGGGAACTCTAACTATGGCTACACCTTC

abundance: -
d_gene: TRBD1
j_gene: TRBJ1-2
len: 15
v_gene: TRBV7-8
CDR3aa: CASSLQGVANYGYTF
CDR3nt: TGTGCCAGCAGCCTCCAGGGGGTGGCTAACTATGGCTACACCTTC

abundance: -
d_gene: -
j_gene: TRBJ2-3
len: 13
v_gene: TRBV6-5
CDR3aa: CASRSGLTDTQYF
CDR3nt: TGTGCCAGCAGAAGCGGGCTTACAGATACGCAGTATTTT